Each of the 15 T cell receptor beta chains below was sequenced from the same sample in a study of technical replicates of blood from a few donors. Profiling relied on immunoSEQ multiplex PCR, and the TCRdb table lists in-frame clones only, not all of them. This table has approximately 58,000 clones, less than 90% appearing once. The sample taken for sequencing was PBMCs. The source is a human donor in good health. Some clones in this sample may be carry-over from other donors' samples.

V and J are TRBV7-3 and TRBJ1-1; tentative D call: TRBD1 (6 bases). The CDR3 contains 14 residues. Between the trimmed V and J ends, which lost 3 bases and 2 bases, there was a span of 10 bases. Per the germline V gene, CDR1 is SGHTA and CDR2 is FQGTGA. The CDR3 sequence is CASSLDSANTEAFF. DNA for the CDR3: TGTGCCAGCAGCTTGGACAGTGCTAACACTGAAGCTTTCTTT.

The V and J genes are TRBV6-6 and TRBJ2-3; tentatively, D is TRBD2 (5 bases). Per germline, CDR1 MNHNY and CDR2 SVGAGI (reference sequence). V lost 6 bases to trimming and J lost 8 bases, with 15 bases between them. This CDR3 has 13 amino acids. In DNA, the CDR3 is TGTGCCAGCAGCCCTCAGAGGGAGACTACGCAGTATTTT. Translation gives CASSPQRETTQYF.

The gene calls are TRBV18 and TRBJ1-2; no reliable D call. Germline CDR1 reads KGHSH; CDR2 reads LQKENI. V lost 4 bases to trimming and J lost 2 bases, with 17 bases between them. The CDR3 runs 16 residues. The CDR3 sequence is CASSQTGQPLNYGYTF. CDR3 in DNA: TGTGCCAGCTCACAAACGGGTCAACCTTTAAACTATGGCTACACCTTC.

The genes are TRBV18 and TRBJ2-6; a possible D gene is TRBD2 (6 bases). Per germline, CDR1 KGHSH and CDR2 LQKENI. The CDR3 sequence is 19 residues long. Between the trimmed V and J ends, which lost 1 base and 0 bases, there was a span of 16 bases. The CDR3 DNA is TGTGCCAGCTCACCACGAGGGCGGGCGGGATCCTCTGGGGCCAACGTCCTGACTTTC. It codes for CASSPRGRAGSSGANVLTF. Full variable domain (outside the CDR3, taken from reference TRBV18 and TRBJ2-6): NAGVMQNPRHLVRRRGQEARLRCSPMKGHSHVYWYRQLPEEGLKFMVYLQKENIIDESGMPKERFSAEFPKEGPSILRIQQVVRGDSAAYFCASSPRGRAGSSGANVLTFGAGSRLTVL.

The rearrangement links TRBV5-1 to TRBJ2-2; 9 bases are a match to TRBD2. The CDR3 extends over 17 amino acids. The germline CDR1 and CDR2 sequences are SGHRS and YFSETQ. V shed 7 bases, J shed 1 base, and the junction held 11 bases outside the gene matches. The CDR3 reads CASRQIRSGGNTGELFF. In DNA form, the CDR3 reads TGCGCCAGCCGTCAGATCCGTAGCGGGGGGAACACCGGGGAGCTGTTTTTT.

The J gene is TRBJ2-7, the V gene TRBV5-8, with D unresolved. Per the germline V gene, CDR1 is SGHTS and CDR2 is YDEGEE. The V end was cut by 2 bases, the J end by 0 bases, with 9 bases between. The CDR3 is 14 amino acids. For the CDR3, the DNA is TGTGCCAGCAGCTTTTTTAGGAGCTCCTACGAGCAGTACTTC. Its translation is CASSFFRSSYEQYF.

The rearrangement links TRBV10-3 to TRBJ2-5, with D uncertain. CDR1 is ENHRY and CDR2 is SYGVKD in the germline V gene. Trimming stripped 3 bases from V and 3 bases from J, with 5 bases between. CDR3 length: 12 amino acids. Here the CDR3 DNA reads TGTGCCATCAGTGACGTAGAAGAGACCCAGTACTTC. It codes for CAISDVEETQYF.

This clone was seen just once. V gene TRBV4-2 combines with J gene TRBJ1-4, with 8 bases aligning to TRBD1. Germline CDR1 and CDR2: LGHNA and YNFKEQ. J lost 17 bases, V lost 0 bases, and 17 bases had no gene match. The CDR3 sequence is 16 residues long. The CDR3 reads CASSQDREGPRDRGFF. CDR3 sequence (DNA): TGTGCCAGCAGCCAAGATCGTGAGGGGCCCCGAGACAGGGGATTTTTT.

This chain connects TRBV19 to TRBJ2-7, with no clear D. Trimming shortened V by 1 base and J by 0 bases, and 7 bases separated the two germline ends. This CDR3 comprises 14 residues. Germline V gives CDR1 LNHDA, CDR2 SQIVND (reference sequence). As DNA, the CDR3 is TGTGCCAGTAGTATAGGATCCGGCTCCTACGAGCAGTACTTC. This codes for CASSIGSGSYEQYF.

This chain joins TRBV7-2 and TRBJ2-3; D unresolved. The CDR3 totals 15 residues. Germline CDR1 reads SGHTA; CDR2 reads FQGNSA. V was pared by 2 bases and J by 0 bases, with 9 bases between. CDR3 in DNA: TGTGCCAGCAGCTTACGGGTGCTCAGCACAGATACGCAGTATTTT. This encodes CASSLRVLSTDTQYF.

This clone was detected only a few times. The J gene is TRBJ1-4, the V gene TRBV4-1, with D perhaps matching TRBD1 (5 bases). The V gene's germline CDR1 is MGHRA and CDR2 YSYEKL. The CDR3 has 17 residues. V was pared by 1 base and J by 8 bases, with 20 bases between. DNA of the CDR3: TGCGCCAGCAGCCAAGGACCCGTGGGGGGGGTAGGAGAAAAACTGTTTTTT. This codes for CASSQGPVGGVGEKLFF.

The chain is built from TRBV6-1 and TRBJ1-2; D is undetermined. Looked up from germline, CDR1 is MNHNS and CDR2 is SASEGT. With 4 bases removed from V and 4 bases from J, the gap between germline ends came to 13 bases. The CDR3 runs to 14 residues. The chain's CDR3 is CASSAGKPRYGYTF. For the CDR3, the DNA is TGTGCCAGCAGTGCCGGGAAACCACGCTATGGCTACACCTTC.

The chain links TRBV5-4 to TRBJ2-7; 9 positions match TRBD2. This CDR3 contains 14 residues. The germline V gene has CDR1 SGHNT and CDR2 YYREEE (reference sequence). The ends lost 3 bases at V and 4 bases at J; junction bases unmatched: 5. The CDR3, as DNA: TGTGCCAGCAGCTCACCAGCGGGGGGTTACGAGCAGTACTTC. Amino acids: CASSSPAGGYEQYF.

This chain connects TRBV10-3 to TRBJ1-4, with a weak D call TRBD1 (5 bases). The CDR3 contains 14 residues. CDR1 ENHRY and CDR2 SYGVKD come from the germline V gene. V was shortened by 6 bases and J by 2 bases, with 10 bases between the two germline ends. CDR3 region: CAISRDVTNEKLFF. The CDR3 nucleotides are TGTGCCATCAGCAGGGATGTTACTAATGAAAAACTGTTTTTT.

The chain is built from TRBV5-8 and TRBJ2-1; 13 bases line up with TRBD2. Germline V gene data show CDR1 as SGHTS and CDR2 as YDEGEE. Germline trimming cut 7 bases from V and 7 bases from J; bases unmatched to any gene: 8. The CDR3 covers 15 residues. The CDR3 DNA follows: TGTGCCAGCGCTACTAGCGGGGGGGCCGGGAATGAGCAGTTCTTC. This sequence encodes CASATSGGAGNEQFF.